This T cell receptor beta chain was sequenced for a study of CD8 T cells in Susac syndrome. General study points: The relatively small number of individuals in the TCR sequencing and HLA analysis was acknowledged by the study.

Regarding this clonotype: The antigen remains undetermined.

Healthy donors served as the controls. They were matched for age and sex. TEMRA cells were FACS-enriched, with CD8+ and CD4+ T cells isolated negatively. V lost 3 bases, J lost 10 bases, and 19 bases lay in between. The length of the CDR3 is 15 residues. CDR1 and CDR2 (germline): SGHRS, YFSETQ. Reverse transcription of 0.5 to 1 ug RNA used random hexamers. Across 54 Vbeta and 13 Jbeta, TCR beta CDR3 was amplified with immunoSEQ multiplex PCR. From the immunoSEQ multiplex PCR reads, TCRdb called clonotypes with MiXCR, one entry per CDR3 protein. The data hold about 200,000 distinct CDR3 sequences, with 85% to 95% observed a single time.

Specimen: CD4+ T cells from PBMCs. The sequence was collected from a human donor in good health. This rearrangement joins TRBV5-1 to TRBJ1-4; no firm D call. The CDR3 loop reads CASSSSLTGSAKLFF. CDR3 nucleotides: TGCGCCAGCAGCTCCTCTTTGACGGGGTCGGCAAAACTGTTTTTT.